Listed below are T cell receptor beta chains from one sample, sequenced in a study of radiotherapy plus CTLA-4 blockade in lung cancer. The method was immunoSEQ multiplex PCR; TCRdb's version includes in-frame clones alone and lacks a portion of them. Among roughly 35,000 clones listed, under 85% were seen once. The sequencing here drew on peripheral blood, taken from a patient treated with radiotherapy plus ipilimumab. All receptors come from a human donor with non-small cell lung cancer that progressed on radiotherapy plus ipilimumab. The CDR3 runs from the conserved cysteine through the conserved F or W. A D gene is named only where the DNA matches it firmly. Some rows have no size entry. The others give once, few or many, or a class for an expanded clone.

>TRBV28|TRBJ1-2|-|-
TGTGCCAGCAGTTTGTCCACTGGGGCACGTATTCCATTCTATGGCTACACCTTC
CASSLSTGARIPFYGYTF
>TRBV6-5|TRBJ1-1|-|-
TGTGCCAGCAGCCCTTTCGAGGGCACTGAAGCTTTCTTT
CASSPFEGTEAFF
>TRBV6-1|TRBJ2-7|-|-
TGTGCCAGCAGTGAAGGTATTTTCCGGGACACCCGCTCCTACGAGCAGTACTTC
CASSEGIFRDTRSYEQYF
>TRBV6-5|TRBJ1-1|-|-
TGTGCCAGCAGTTACTCGAAGGTCGGAGGGGCTTTCTTT
CASSYSKVGGAFF
>TRBV9|TRBJ2-7|once|-
TGTGCCAGCAGCCCCAGGGACGGTGCCTACGAGCAGTACTTC
CASSPRDGAYEQYF
>TRBV6-5|TRBJ1-1|few|TRBD1
TGTGCCAGCAGTGCACAACAGGGGACTGAAGCTTTCTTT
CASSAQQGTEAFF
>TRBV6-1|TRBJ2-5|-|-
TGTGCCAGCAGTGAGCTCCAAGAGACCCAGTACTTC
CASSELQETQYF
>TRBV19|TRBJ1-2|few|-
TGTGCCAGTATGCAGGGAGGCTATGGCTACACCTTC
CASMQGGYGYTF
>TRBV11-2|TRBJ2-7|few|-
TGTGCCAGCAGCTTAGTTGGTAGCTCCTACGAGCAGTACTTC
CASSLVGSSYEQYF
>TRBV11-2|TRBJ2-1|few|-
TGTGCCAGCAGTCTCGATTCAGTCGGACACAATGAGCAGTTCTTC
CASSLDSVGHNEQFF
>TRBV27|TRBJ1-5|-|-
TGTGCCAGCAGTTTACGGAATCAGCCCCAGCATTTT
CASSLRNQPQHF
>TRBV4-2|TRBJ2-7|-|-
TGTGCCAGCAGCCAAGATTCATGGGTAGGCAGCTACGAGCAGTACTTC
CASSQDSWVGSYEQYF
>TRBV9|TRBJ2-3|-|TRBD2
TGTGCCAGCAGCGACGGGGGGGCAGATACGCAGTATTTT
CASSDGGADTQYF
>TRBV5-1|TRBJ1-1|-|-
TGCGCCAGCAGCATTAATACTGCACCGAACACTGAAGCTTTCTTT
CASSINTAPNTEAFF
>TRBV10-1|TRBJ2-7|-|-
TGCGCCAGCAGTCCCAGCGGAACCTACGAGCAGTACTTC
CASSPSGTYEQYF
>TRBV7-2|TRBJ1-3|few|-
TGTGCCAGCAGCCGACAGGCCTCTGGAAACACCATATATTTT
CASSRQASGNTIYF
>TRBV5-1|TRBJ2-7|medium-sized|-
TGCGCCAGCAGCTTAGGAACAGGGCCAACCTACGAGCAGTACTTC
CASSLGTGPTYEQYF
>TRBV6-5|TRBJ1-1|-|-
TGTGCCAGCAGTTACCAGGGTCGGATGAACACTGAAGCTTTCTTT
CASSYQGRMNTEAFF
>TRBV28|TRBJ1-1|-|-
TGTGCCAGCAGTTTAGTGGAGGGGGGCATGAACACTGAAGCTTTCTTT
CASSLVEGGMNTEAFF
>TRBV6-1|TRBJ1-1|-|-
TGTGCCAGCAGGGAAACGGGGGCTTTCTTT
CASRETGAFF
>TRBV19|TRBJ2-5|-|-
TGTGCCAGTAGTATCTTCGGGGGATGGGAGCAAGAGACCCAGTACTTC
CASSIFGGWEQETQYF
>TRBV7-6|TRBJ2-7|-|-
TGTGCCAGCAGCTCGGGACAACCTTACGAGCAGTACTTC
CASSSGQPYEQYF
>TRBV7-2|TRBJ2-1|-|-
TGTGCCAGCAGCTTCCCGGGCTCCTACAATGAGCAGTTCTTC
CASSFPGSYNEQFF
>TRBV27|TRBJ1-2|-|-
TGTGCCAGCAGTTTATCCCCAGGAGCTAACTATGGCTACACCTTC
CASSLSPGANYGYTF
>TRBV5-8|TRBJ1-2|-|-
TGTGCCAGCAGCTTGGGCGGCTACACCTTC
CASSLGGYTF
>TRBV5-1|TRBJ1-2|-|-
TGCGCCAGCAGCTTAAAACAGGGAAACTATGGCTACACCTTC
CASSLKQGNYGYTF
>TRBV7-3|TRBJ2-1|-|TRBD2
TGTGCCAGCAGCTTACAAGGAGCGGGGGGTAATGAGCAGTTCTTC
CASSLQGAGGNEQFF
>TRBV6-6|TRBJ2-7|-|TRBD2
TGTGCCAGCACCCCAGGACTAGCGGGGTACGAGCAGTACTTC
CASTPGLAGYEQYF
>TRBV27|TRBJ1-6|-|-
TGTGCCAGCAGTTTATCTCAAACCCTCGGCTCACCCCTCCACTTT
CASSLSQTLGSPLHF
>TRBV6-5|TRBJ1-1|-|-
TGTGCCAGCAGTTACTCGAGAGGAAGCGAAGCTTTCTTT
CASSYSRGSEAFF
>TRBV4-2|TRBJ2-4|few|-
TGTGCCAGCAGCCAAGAATACGGACAGAAAAACATTCAGTACTTC
CASSQEYGQKNIQYF
>TRBV6-6|TRBJ2-7|-|-
TGTGCCAGCAGAAAAGGACAGTTAACCTACGAGCAGTACTTC
CASRKGQLTYEQYF
>TRBV7-2|TRBJ1-1|-|-
TGTGCCAGCAGCTTACGAGGGGGAAGAGGGAACACTGAAGCTTTCTTT
CASSLRGGRGNTEAFF
>TRBV6-6|TRBJ2-4|-|TRBD1
TGTGCCAGCAGTTACTCGACAGGGCCAGCAAACATTCAGTACTTC
CASSYSTGPANIQYF
>TRBV5-6|TRBJ1-4|-|-
TGTGCCAGCAGTCATGGGAAGGGGGTTGAAAAACTGTTTTTT
CASSHGKGVEKLFF
>TRBV5-4|TRBJ2-1|-|-
TGTGCCAGCAGCGAAAGTGGCCCCTACGAGCAGTTCTTC
CASSESGPYEQFF
>TRBV28|TRBJ1-2|-|-
TGTGCCAGCAGTTCGCCGGCAGGCGGGGGCCGTTACGTCTATGGCTACACCTTC
CASSSPAGGGRYVYGYTF
>TRBV2|TRBJ2-1|-|-
TGTGCCAGCAGTGAAGCGGACATCAGCTCCTACAATGAGCAGTTCTTC
CASSEADISSYNEQFF
>TRBV7-9|TRBJ1-1|-|-
TGTGCCAGCAGCCCCATGGGAGAGAACACTGAAGCTTTCTTT
CASSPMGENTEAFF
>TRBV27|TRBJ2-2|once|-
TGTGCCAGCAGTTTCCCCTCAAGCGGGGAGCTGTTTTTT
CASSFPSSGELFF
>TRBV28|TRBJ2-2|once|-
TGTGCCAGCCGCTCGGCGGGAAGGAACACCGGGGAGCTGTTTTTT
CASRSAGRNTGELFF
>TRBV6-1|TRBJ2-1|few|TRBD1
TGTGCCAGCAGTGAAGCGCGGGGGACAGGGGCGTCTGAGCAGTTCTTC
CASSEARGTGASEQFF
>TRBV11-2|TRBJ2-3|-|-
TGTGCCAGCAGTCACGGGACACTCCTAAGGACGCAGTATTTT
CASSHGTLLRTQYF
>TRBV9|TRBJ2-1|-|TRBD2
TGTGCCAGCAGCGTAGATCGGGGGGGACACAATGAGCAGTTCTTC
CASSVDRGGHNEQFF
>TRBV27|TRBJ1-2|-|-
TGTGCCAGCAGCCCACGGGGAGGTAACTATGGCTACACCTTC
CASSPRGGNYGYTF
>TRBV19|TRBJ1-5|-|TRBD1
TGTGCCAGTAGGACAGGGGATGGTAGCAATCAGCCCCAGCATTTT
CASRTGDGSNQPQHF
>TRBV28|TRBJ1-5|-|-
TGTGCCAGCAGTCCCGGGGGGGGGAAAAGCAATCAGCCCCAGCATTTT
CASSPGGGKSNQPQHF
>TRBV30|TRBJ2-3|-|TRBD2
TGTGCCGGCAGGGCTAGCGGGGGCACAGATACGCAGTATTTT
CAGRASGGTDTQYF
>TRBV6-5|TRBJ1-1|-|-
TGTGCCAGCAGTTACTCTGAACAGTTGAACACTGAAGCTTTCTTT
CASSYSEQLNTEAFF